Below, 2 T cell receptor beta chains from the same sample are listed, as sequenced in a study of blood T cell repertoires in COVID-19. The method was immunoSEQ multiplex PCR; TCRdb's version includes in-frame clones alone and lacks a portion of them. This sample has 300,000 to 350,000 clones, with nearly 90% found just once. Sequenced input: PBMCs or T cells enriched from blood (not recorded which). These receptor sequences come from a young woman with acute COVID-19.

This clone has at least ten counts. This chain joins TRBV30 and TRBJ2-2, with TRBD2 identical over 7 bases. CDR1 and CDR2 from the germline V gene are GTSNPN and SVGIG (reference sequence). This CDR3 is built from 16 residues. With V trimmed by 2 bases and J by 7 bases, 13 bases remained unmatched. The CDR3 here is CAWSMSGTHDGGELFF. The CDR3 DNA follows: TGTGCCTGGAGTATGAGCGGGACTCATGACGGCGGGGAGCTGTTTTTT.

The chain has TRBV7-6 and TRBJ2-7; 7 nucleotides line up with TRBD1. The V segment lost 4 bases and the J segment 2 bases; nucleotides outside the gene matches: 8. Per the germline V gene, CDR1 is SGHVS and CDR2 is FNYEAQ. The CDR3 covers 15 residues. The CDR3 DNA reads TGTGCCAGCAGCTGGGACAGTTTAGGGGCCTACGAGCAGTACTTC. Protein sequence: CASSWDSLGAYEQYF.